These T cell receptor beta chains were read from a single sample in a study of blood T cell repertoires in COVID-19. Data came from immunoSEQ multiplex PCR; TCRdb stores just in-frame clones and leaves some out. Of some 110,000 clones in the sample, 86% are singletons; the top ten hold roughly 4%. The specimen was peripheral blood. Receptor source: a man aged 40-49 years with acute or convalescent COVID-19. Both conserved end residues are trimmed from each CDR3. D genes are given only for firm matches.

V	D	CDR3
TRBV6-4	.	ASSEGRGDGYT
TRBV6-5	.	AISLGRNGSPLH
TRBV6-1	TRBD1	ASSEKAGGRVSTDTQY
TRBV29-1	TRBD2	SVEPSGKGIDEQF
TRBV7-8	TRBD1	ASSSGGQGYYGYT
TRBV6-5	.	ASSYSAVQETQY
TRBV19	TRBD2	ASSTYQLAGDYNEQF
TRBV7-2	.	ASSLVLASDTQY
TRBV7-3	TRBD2	ASSLSTSGQETQY
TRBV21-1	.	ASSSRQKGSNQPQH
TRBV19	TRBD1	ASSIAGTGADTQY
TRBV5-8	.	ASSFRNTEAF
TRBV6-1	.	ASSEGVKGNTIY
TRBV15	.	ATSREGETQY
TRBV19	.	ASSRDGGFPEAF
TRBV5-6	.	ASSLPYSGEQY
TRBV11-2	.	ASSLDGTYLSYEQY
TRBV11-2	TRBD1	ASSDDRGYGYT
TRBV12-3/TRBV12-4	.	ASKPPPSYGYT
TRBV3-1/TRBV3-2	.	ASSQDDIPNTEAF
TRBV19	TRBD2	ASTRWGGGSSYNEQF
TRBV7-2	.	ASSLVRVTGELF
TRBV7-9	.	ASSLGGAGQPQH
TRBV19	TRBD2	ATMSRGGAGNYEQY
TRBV3-1/TRBV3-2	TRBD2	ASSQGSGGWGGSEQF
TRBV5-1	.	ASSSEGRYTDTQY
TRBV3-1/TRBV3-2	.	ASSQAQDLYGYT
TRBV5-4	.	ASSLGGVETQY
TRBV27	.	ASSPDFQSSGNTIY
TRBV5-8	.	ASSSGHPNTEAF
TRBV18	.	ASSPEQHPQY
TRBV11-3	TRBD2	ASSLTSGSTDTQY
TRBV2	.	ASSLFGQGGGQPQH
TRBV30	.	AWKPQATSPLH
TRBV30	.	AWRLGGARDTQY
TRBV4-3	TRBD1	ASSPDRALGGYT
TRBV18	TRBD1	ASSPPGTGGIQPQH
TRBV24-1	TRBD1	ATSDQDRVSTDTQY
TRBV4-1	.	ASSQGEGTEAF
TRBV11-2	TRBD1	ASSPDRGVGYT
TRBV6-5	TRBD1	ASSSPGQGQETQY
TRBV9	.	ASSVRQTHNEQF
TRBV5-8	.	ASSLDSSGANVLT
TRBV19	.	ASSMSVAGNTIY
TRBV6-2/TRBV6-3	TRBD1	ASSWETGDYEQY
TRBV5-1	.	ASSVSGDYEQY